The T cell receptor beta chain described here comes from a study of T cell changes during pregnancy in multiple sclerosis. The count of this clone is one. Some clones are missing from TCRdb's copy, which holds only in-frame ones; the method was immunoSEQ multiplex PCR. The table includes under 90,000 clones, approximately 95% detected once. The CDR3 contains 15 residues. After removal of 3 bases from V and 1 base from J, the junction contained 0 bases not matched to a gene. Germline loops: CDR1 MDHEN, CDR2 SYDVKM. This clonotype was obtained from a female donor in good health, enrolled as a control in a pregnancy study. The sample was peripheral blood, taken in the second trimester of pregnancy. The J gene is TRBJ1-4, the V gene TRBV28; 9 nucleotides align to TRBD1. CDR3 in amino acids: CASSLGQGTNEKLFF. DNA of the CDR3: TGTGCCAGCAGTTTGGGACAGGGAACTAATGAAAAACTGTTTTTT.